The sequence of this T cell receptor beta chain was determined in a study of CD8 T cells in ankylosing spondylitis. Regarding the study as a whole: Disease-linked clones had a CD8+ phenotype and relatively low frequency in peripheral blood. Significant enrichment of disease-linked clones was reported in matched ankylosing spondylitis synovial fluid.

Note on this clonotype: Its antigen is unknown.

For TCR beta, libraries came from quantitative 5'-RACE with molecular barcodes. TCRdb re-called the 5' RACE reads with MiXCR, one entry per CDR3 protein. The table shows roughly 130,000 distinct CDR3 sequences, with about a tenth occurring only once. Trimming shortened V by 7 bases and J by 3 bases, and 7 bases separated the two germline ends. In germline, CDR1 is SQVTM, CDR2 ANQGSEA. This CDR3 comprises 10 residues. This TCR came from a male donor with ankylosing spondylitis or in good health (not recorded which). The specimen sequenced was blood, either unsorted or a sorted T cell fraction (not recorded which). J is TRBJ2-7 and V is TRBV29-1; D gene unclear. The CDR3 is CSAKDYEQYF. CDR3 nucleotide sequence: TGCAGCGCCAAAGACTACGAGCAGTACTTC.